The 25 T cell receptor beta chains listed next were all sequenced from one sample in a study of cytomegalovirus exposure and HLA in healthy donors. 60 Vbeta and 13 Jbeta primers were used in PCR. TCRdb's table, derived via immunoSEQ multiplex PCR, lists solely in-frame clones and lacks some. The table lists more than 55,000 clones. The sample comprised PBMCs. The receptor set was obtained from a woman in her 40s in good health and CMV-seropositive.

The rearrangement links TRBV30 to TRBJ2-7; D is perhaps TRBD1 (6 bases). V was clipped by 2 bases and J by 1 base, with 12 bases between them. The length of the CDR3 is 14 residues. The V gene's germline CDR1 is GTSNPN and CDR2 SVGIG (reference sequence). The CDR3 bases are TGTGCCTGGAGTAGCAGGGGCCTATCCTACGAGCAGTACTTC. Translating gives CAWSSRGLSYEQYF.

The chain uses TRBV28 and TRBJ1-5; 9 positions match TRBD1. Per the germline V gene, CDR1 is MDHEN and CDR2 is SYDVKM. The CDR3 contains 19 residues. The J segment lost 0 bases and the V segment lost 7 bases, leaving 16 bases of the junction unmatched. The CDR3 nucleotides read TGTGCCAGCACCAATTTTTTGGGACAGGGAAAGTATAGCAATCAGCCCCAGCATTTT. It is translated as CASTNFLGQGKYSNQPQHF.

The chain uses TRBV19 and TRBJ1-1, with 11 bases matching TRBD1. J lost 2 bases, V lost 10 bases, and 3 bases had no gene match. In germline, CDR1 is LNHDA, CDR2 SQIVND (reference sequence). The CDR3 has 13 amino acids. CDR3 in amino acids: CATGTGGNTEAFF. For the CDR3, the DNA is TGTGCCACCGGGACAGGGGGTAACACTGAAGCTTTCTTT.

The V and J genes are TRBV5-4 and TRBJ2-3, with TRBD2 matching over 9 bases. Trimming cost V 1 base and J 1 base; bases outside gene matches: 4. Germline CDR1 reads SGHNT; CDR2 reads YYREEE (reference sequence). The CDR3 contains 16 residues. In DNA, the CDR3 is TGTGCCAGCAGCTTGTTGTTAGCGGGGGGCACAGATACGCAGTATTTT. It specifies CASSLLLAGGTDTQYF. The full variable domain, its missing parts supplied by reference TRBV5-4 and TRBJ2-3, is ETGVTQSPTHLIKTRGQQVTLRCSSQSGHNTVSWYQQALGQGPQFIFQYYREEENGRGNFPPRFSGLQFPNYSSELNVNALELDDSALYLCASSLLLAGGTDTQYFGPGTRLTVL.

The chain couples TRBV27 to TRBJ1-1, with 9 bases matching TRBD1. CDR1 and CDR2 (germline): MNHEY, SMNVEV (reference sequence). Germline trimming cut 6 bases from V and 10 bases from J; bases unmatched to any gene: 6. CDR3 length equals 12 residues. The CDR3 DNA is TGTGCCAGCAGATCACAGGGGGCTGGAGCTTTCTTT. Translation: CASRSQGAGAFF.

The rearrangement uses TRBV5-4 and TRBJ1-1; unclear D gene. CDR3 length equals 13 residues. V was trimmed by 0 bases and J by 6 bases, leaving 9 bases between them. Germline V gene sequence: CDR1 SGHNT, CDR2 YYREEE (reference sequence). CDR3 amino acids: CASSLGSSAEAFF. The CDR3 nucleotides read TGTGCCAGCAGCTTGGGCAGTAGCGCTGAAGCTTTCTTT.

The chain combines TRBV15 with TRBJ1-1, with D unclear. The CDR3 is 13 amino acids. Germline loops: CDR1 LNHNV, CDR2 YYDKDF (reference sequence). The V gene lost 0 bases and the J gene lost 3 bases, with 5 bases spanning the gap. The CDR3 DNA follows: TGTGCCACCAGCAGAGAGTTCGACACTGAAGCTTTCTTT. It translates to CATSREFDTEAFF.

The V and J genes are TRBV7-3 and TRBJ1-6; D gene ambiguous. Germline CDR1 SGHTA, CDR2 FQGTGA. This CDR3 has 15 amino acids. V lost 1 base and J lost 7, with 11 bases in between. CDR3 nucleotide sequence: TGTGCCAGCAGCTTAATAAGAGAGGAAAATTCACCCCTCCACTTT. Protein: CASSLIREENSPLHF. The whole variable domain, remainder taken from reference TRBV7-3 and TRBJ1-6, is GAGVSQTPSNKVTEKGKYVELRCDPISGHTALYWYRQSLGQGPEFLIYFQGTGAADDSGLPNDRFFAVRPEGSVSTLKIQRTERGDSAVYLCASSLIREENSPLHFGNGTRLTVT.

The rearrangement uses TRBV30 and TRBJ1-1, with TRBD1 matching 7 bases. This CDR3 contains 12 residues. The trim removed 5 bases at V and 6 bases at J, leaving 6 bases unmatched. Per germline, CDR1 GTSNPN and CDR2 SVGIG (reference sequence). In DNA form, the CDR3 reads TGTGCCTGGTCCAGGGGGAGCGCTGAAGCTTTCTTT. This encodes CAWSRGSAEAFF. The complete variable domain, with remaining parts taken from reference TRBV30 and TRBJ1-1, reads SQTIHQWPATLVQPVGSPLSLECTVEGTSNPNLYWYRQAAGRGLQLLFYSVGIGQISSEVPQNLSASRPQDRQFILSSKKLLLSDSGFYLCAWSRGSAEAFFGQGTRLTVV.

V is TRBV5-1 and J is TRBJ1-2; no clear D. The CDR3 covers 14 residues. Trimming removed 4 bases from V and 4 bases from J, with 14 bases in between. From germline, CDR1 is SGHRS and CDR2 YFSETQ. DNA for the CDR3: TGCGCCAGCAGCGGTTCGGACTCGGGCTATGGCTACACCTTC. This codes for CASSGSDSGYGYTF.

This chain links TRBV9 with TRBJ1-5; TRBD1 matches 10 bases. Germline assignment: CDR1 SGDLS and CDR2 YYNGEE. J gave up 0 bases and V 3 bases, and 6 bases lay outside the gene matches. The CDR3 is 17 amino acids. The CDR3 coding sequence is TGTGCCAGCAGCGAGGGGACAGGGGCCTATAGCAATCAGCCCCAGCATTTT. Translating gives CASSEGTGAYSNQPQHF.

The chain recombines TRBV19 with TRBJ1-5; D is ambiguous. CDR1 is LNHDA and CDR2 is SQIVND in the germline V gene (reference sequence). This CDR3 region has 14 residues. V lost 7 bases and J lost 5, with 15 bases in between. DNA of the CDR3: TGTGCCAGTACCCCCCAGCGGGGTGATCAGCCCCAGCATTTT. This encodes CASTPQRGDQPQHF.

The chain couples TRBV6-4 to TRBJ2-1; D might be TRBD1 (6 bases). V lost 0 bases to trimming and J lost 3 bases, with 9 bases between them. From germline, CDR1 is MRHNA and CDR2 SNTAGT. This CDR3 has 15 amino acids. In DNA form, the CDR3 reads TGTGCCAGCAGTGACTCGACAGGAAACTACAATGAGCAGTTCTTC. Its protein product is CASSDSTGNYNEQFF.

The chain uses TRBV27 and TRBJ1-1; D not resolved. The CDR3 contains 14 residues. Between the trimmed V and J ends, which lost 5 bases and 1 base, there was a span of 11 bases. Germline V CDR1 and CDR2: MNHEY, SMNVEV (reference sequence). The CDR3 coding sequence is TGTGCCAGCAGTCAATCGGGAGAGAACACTGAAGCTTTCTTT. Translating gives CASSQSGENTEAFF.

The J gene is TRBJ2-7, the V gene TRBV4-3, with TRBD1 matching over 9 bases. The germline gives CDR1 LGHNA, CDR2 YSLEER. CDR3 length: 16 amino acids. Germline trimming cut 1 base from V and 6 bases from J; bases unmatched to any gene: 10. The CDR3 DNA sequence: TGCGCCAGCAGCCAAGGAGAGGGGACAGGGTTTTCCGAGCAGTACTTC. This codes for CASSQGEGTGFSEQYF.

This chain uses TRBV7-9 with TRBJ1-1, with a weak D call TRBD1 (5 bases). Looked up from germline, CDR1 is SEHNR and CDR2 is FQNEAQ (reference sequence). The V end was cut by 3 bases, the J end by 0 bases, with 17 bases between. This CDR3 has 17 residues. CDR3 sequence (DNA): TGTGCCAGCAGCTTGGGGCGGACGGCGGATATGAACACTGAAGCTTTCTTT. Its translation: CASSLGRTADMNTEAFF.

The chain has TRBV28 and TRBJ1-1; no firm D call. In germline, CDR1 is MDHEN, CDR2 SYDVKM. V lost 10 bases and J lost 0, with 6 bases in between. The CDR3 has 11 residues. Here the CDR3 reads CATLMNTEAFF. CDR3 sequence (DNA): TGTGCCACCCTAATGAACACTGAAGCTTTCTTT.

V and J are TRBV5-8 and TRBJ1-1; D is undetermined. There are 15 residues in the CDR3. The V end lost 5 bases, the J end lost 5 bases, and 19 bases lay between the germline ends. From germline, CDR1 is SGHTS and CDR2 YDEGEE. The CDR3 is CASSTFTGIGTEAFF. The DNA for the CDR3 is TGTGCCAGCAGTACTTTCACGGGGATTGGTACTGAAGCTTTCTTT. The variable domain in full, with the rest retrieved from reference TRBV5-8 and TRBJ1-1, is EAGVTQSPTHLIKTRGQQATLRCSPISGHTSVYWYQQALGLGLQFLLWYDEGEERNRGNFPPRFSGRQFPNYSSELNVNALELEDSALYLCASSTFTGIGTEAFFGQGTRLTVV.

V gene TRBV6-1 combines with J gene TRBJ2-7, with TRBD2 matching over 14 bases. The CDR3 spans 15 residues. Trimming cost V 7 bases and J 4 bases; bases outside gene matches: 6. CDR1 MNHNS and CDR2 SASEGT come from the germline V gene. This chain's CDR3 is CASNGLAGGGYEQYF. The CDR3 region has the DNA TGTGCCAGCAATGGACTAGCGGGAGGAGGATACGAGCAGTACTTC.

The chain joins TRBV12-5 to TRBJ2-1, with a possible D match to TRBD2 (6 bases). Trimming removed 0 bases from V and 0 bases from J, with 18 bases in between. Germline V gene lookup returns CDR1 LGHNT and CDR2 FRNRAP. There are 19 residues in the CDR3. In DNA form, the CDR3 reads TGTGCTAGTGGTTTGGTATTGGGGCGAGACGGGAGCTCCTACAATGAGCAGTTCTTC. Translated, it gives CASGLVLGRDGSSYNEQFF.

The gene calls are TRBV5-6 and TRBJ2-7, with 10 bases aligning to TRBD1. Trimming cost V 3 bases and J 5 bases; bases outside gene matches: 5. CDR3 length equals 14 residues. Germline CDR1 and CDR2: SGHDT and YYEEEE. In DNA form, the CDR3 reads TGTGCCAGCAGCTCCGGGACAGGGGCCCACGAGCAGTACTTC. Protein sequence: CASSSGTGAHEQYF.

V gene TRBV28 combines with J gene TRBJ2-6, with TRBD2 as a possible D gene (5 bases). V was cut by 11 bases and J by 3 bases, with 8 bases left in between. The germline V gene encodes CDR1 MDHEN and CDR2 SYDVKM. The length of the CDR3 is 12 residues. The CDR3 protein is CAHGGGANVLTF. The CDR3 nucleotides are TGTGCCCACGGAGGTGGGGCCAACGTCCTGACTTTC.

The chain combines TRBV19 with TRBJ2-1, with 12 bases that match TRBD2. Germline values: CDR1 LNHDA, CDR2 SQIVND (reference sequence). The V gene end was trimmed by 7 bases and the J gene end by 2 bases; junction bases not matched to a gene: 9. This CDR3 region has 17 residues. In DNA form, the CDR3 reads TGTGCCAGTAACTTCCAGGGGACTAGCGGGCCCTACAATGAGCAGTTCTTC. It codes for CASNFQGTSGPYNEQFF.

The CDR3 DNA sequence: TGTGCCAGCAGTTTCGGGCTAGCGAGGAATGAGCAGTTCTTC. It encodes CASSFGLARNEQFF. The chain links TRBV27 to TRBJ2-1; a possible D gene is TRBD2 (6 bases). Germline V gene sequence: CDR1 MNHEY, CDR2 SMNVEV (reference sequence). The V end lost 3 bases, the J end lost 7 bases, and 13 bases lay between the germline ends. The length of the CDR3 is 14 residues.

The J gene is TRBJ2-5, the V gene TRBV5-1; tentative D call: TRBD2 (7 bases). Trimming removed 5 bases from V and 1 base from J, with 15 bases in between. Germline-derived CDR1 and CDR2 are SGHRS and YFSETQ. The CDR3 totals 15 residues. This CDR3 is CASRTGGGSQETQYF. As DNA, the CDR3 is TGCGCCAGCAGGACGGGGGGCGGGAGCCAAGAGACCCAGTACTTC.